This record looks at one T cell receptor (beta chain) sequence and its context. Its cognate antigen is unknown. The entry originates in a study of T cells in narcolepsy. Study-wide background: Enrolled donors included narcolepsy type 1 or type 2 patients and healthy controls. Study results and limitations: Comparing one patient's CSF and blood CD4+ clonotypes highlighted HCRT- and TRIB2-specific autoreactive clonotypes. Healthy controls reportedly lacked the autoreactive clonotypes serially found in patients' blood.

The assay was immunoSEQ multiplex PCR, and TCRdb's table has in-frame clones only and misses some. This sample has approximately 28,000 clones, with roughly 80% found just once. The CDR3 loop spans 13 amino acids. Per the germline V gene, CDR1 is SGHDT and CDR2 is YYEEEE. The V end was cut by 3 bases, the J end by 5 bases, with 11 bases between. The J gene is TRBJ2-5, the V gene TRBV5-6, with D tentatively TRBD1 or TRBD2 (6 bases each). This TCR derives from a human donor in good health. Sequences were obtained from memory (CD45RA-) CD4+ T cells from blood. CDR3 nucleotides: TGTGCCAGCAGCTCCACAGGGAGGGAGACCCAGTACTTC. Translated: CASSSTGRETQYF.